The 2 T cell receptor beta chains below all came from one sample that was sequenced in a study of cytomegalovirus exposure and HLA in healthy donors. PCR used 60 Vbeta primers and 13 Jbeta primers. Profiled with immunoSEQ multiplex PCR; TCRdb holds only in-frame clones, not every one. The data contain about 150,000 clones, just under 80% of them singletons. The sample consisted of PBMCs. Receptor source: a man aged 25-40 years in good health.

The table lists this clone with a few counts. The rearrangement uses TRBV29-1 and TRBJ2-5, with TRBD1 matching 10 bases. CDR1 and CDR2 from the germline V gene are SQVTM and ANQGSEA. V lost 1 base to trimming and J lost 1 base; unmatched junction nucleotides: 3. The length of the CDR3 is 15 residues. For the CDR3, the DNA is TGCAGCGTTGAAGGGGGGACAGGGGCCCAAGAGACCCAGTACTTC. This translates into CSVEGGTGAQETQYF.

The chain employs TRBV29-1 and TRBJ2-3; 10 nucleotides align to TRBD2. Germline trimming cut 5 bases from V and 5 bases from J; bases unmatched to any gene: 7. Germline V gene sequence: CDR1 SQVTM, CDR2 ANQGSEA. The CDR3 extends over 14 amino acids. The CDR3, as DNA: TGCAGCGTTCCTGGAGCGGGAGGGAAAGATACGCAGTATTTT. Amino acids: CSVPGAGGKDTQYF.